The 8 T cell receptor beta chains below were found in one sample sequenced in a study of control samples from healthy donors and cancer patients. Clones were read by immunoSEQ multiplex PCR, and TCRdb kept only the in-frame ones, dropping some. This table holds about 140,000 clones, around 90% found once. The sequencing sample was made of blood. Receptors were obtained from a man between 18 and 29 years old in good health.

This chain joins TRBV4-1 and TRBJ1-1; no reliable D call. V lost 1 base and J 11 bases, leaving 14 bases between the germline ends. This CDR3 spans 13 amino acids. CDR1 is MGHRA, CDR2 YSYEKL, per germline. The DNA of the CDR3 is TGCGCCAGCAGCCAAGTGGCTCTGGCGGGGGCTTTCTTT. This encodes CASSQVALAGAFF.

This chain joins TRBV7-7 and TRBJ2-5; weak D call: TRBD2 (6 bases). V lost 1 base, J lost 3 bases, and 18 bases lay in between. The germline V gene has CDR1 SSHAT and CDR2 FNYEAQ (reference sequence). The CDR3 loop spans 17 amino acids. The CDR3 coding sequence is TGTGCCAGCAGCTTAGTAGTGTTTGAAGGGGAGGAAGAGACCCAGTACTTC. Amino acids: CASSLVVFEGEEETQYF.

The rearrangement uses TRBV7-9 and TRBJ2-1; 9 bases map to TRBD1. CDR3 size: 16 residues. Germline V gene lookup returns CDR1 SEHNR and CDR2 FQNEAQ (reference sequence). V dropped 0 bases and J dropped 8; count of bases not matched to a gene: 8. The CDR3 region is CASSLAGTGPNYEQFF. Written as DNA, the CDR3 is TGTGCCAGCAGCTTAGCTGGGACAGGGCCTAACTATGAGCAGTTCTTC.

This rearrangement joins TRBV19 to TRBJ2-2; weak D call: TRBD1 (6 bases). This CDR3 spans 15 amino acids. CDR1 and CDR2 from the germline V gene are LNHDA and SQIVND (reference sequence). The ends were cut back, 5 bases at V and 3 bases at J, with 13 bases in the middle. CDR3 in amino acids: CASSAPGTHTGELFF. In DNA, the CDR3 is TGTGCCAGTAGTGCCCCCGGGACACACACCGGGGAGCTGTTTTTT.

This clone was recorded only once. V usage is TRBV7-9 and J usage is TRBJ1-2; TRBD1 matches 10 bases. The CDR3 loop spans 15 amino acids. Germline V CDR1 and CDR2: SEHNR, FQNEAQ (reference sequence). With V trimmed by 5 bases and J by 6 bases, 9 bases remained unmatched. CDR3 sequence: CASSPKTGGGNGYTF. CDR3 nucleotides: TGTGCCAGCAGCCCCAAGACAGGGGGCGGCAATGGCTACACCTTC.

The chain has TRBV7-8 and TRBJ2-7, with 7 bases identical to TRBD2. J gave up 5 bases and V 5 bases, and 21 bases lay outside the gene matches. Germline lookup yields CDR1 SGHVS and CDR2 FQNEAQ. The CDR3 runs 18 residues. CDR3 bases: TGTGCCAGCAGCCCCCACCGCATCGGGCTAGCGGCCTTGCACGAGCAGTACTTC. This sequence encodes CASSPHRIGLAALHEQYF.

V gene TRBV5-6 combines with J gene TRBJ1-6; D is unresolved. Trimming removed 4 bases from V and 10 bases from J, with 6 bases in between. Germline CDR1 reads SGHDT; CDR2 reads YYEEEE. The CDR3 sequence is 11 residues long. For the CDR3, the DNA is TGTGCCAGCAGCCAAGGCTCACCCCTCCACTTT. The encoded protein is CASSQGSPLHF.

The V call is TRBV27, the J call TRBJ1-2; possible D gene TRBD1, 5 bases. V lost 5 bases and J 1 base, leaving 11 bases between the germline ends. Germline V CDR1 and CDR2: MNHEY, SMNVEV (reference sequence). The CDR3 contains 14 residues. CDR3 region: CASSPAGGNYGYTF. The CDR3 nucleotides are TGTGCCAGCAGTCCGGCGGGGGGTAACTATGGCTACACCTTC.